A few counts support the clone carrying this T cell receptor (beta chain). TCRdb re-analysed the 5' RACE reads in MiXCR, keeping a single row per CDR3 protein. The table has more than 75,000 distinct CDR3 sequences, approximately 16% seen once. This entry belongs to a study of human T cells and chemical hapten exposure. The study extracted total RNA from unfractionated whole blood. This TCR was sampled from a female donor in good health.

CDR3 residues: CASSSGGNGNTIYF. The CDR3 bases are TGCGCCAGCAGCTCCGGGGGAAATGGAAACACCATATATTTT. The chain uses TRBV5-1 and TRBJ1-3; a possible D gene is TRBD1 (5 bases). The CDR3 runs to 14 residues. Germline CDR1 reads SGHRS; CDR2 reads YFSETQ. V was trimmed by 3 bases and J by 3 bases, leaving 10 bases between them.